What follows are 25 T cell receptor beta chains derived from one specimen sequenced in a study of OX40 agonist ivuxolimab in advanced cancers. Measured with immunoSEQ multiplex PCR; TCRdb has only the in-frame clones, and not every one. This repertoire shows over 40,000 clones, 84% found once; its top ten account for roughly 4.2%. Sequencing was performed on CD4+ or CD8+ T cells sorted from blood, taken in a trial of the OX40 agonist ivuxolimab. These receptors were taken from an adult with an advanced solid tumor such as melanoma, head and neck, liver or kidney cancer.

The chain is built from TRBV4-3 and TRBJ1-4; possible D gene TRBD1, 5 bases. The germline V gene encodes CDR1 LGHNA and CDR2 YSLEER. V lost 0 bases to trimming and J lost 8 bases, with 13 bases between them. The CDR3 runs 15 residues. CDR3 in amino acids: CASSQEGWGNEKLFF. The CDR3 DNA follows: TGCGCCAGCAGCCAAGAGGGGTGGGGGAACGAAAAACTGTTTTTT.

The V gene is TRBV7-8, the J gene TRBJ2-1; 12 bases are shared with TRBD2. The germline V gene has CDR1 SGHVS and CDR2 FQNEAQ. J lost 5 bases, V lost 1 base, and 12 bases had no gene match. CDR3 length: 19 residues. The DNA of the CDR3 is TGTGCCAGCAGCTTAGGGGGACTAGCGGGTAGCTCGTCGGACAATGAGCAGTTCTTC. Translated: CASSLGGLAGSSSDNEQFF.

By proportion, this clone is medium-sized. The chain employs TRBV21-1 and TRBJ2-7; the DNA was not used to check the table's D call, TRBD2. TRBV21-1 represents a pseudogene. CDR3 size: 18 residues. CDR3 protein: CASIVREVRGLLSYEQYF. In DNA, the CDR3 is TGTGCCAGCATCGTCAGGGAGGTTCGGGGGTTGTTATCCTACGAGCAGTACTTC.

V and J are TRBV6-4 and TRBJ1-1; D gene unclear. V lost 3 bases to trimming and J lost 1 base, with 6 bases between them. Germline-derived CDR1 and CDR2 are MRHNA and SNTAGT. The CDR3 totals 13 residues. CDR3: CASSEARNTEAFF. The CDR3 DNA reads TGTGCCAGCAGTGAAGCCAGGAACACTGAAGCTTTCTTT.

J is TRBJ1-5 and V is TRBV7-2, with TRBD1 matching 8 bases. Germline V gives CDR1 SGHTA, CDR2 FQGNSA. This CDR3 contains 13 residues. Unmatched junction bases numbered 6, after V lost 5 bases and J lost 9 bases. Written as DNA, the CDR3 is TGTGCCAGCAGCCGACAGGGGAGCGGGCCCCAGCATTTT. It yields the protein CASSRQGSGPQHF.

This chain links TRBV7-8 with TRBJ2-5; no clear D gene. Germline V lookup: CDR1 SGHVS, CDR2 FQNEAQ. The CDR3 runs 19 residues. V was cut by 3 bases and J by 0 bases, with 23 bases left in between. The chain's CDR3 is CASSFIHGKMGGHQETQYF. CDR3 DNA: TGTGCCAGCAGCTTTATTCACGGTAAAATGGGCGGACACCAAGAGACCCAGTACTTC.

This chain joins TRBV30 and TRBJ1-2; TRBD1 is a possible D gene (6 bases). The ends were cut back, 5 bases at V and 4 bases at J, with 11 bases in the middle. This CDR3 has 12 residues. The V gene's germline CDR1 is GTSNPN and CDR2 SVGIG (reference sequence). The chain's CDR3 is CAWETGFYGYTF. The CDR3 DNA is TGTGCCTGGGAGACAGGCTTCTATGGCTACACCTTC.

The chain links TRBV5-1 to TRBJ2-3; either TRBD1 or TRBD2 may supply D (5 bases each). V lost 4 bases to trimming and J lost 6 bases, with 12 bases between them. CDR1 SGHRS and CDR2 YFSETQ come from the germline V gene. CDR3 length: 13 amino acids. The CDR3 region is CASSRGTADTQYF. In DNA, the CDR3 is TGCGCCAGCAGCCGAGGGACGGCGGATACGCAGTATTTT.

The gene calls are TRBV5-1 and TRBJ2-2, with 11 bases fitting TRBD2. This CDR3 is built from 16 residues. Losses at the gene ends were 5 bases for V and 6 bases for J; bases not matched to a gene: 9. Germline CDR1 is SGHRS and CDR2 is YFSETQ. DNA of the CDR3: TGCGCCAGCAGTAGTACAACTAGCGGGAGTCCCGGGGAGCTGTTTTTT. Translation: CASSSTTSGSPGELFF.

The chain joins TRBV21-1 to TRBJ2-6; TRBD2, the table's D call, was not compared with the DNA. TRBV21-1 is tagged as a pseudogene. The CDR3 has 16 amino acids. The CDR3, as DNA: TGTGCCAGCAGCAAACCGGGGTGCTCTGGGGCCAACGTCCTGACTTTC. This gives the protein CASSKPGCSGANVLTF.

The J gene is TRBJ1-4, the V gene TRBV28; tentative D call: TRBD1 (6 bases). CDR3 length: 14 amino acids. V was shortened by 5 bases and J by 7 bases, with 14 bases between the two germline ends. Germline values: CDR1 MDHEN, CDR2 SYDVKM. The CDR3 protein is CASSLRGGGEKLFF. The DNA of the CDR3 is TGTGCCAGCAGTCTCCGGGGAGGGGGTGAAAAACTGTTTTTT.

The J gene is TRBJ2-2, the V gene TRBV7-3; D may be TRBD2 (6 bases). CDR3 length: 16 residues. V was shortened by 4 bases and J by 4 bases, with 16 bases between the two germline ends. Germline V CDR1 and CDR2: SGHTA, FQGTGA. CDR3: CASSSSGRVGTGELFF. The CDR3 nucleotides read TGTGCCAGCAGCTCGAGCGGGCGAGTCGGCACCGGGGAGCTGTTTTTT.

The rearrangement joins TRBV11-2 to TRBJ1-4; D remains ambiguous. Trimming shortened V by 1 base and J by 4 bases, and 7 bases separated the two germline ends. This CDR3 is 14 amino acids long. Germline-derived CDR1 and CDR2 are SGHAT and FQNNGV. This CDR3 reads CASSLVRSNEKLFF. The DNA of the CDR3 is TGTGCCAGCAGCTTAGTCAGGAGTAATGAAAAACTGTTTTTT.

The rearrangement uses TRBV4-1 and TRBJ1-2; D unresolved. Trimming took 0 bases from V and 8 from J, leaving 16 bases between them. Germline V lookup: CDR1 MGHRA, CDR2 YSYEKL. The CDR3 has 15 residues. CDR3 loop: CASSQDITIPRGYTF. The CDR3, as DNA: TGCGCCAGCAGCCAAGATATAACCATCCCAAGAGGCTACACCTTC.

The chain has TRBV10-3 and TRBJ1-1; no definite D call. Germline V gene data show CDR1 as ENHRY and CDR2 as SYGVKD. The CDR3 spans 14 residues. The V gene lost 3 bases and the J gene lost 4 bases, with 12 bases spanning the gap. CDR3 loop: CAISDPITFTEAFF. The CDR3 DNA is TGTGCCATCAGTGATCCCATCACCTTCACTGAAGCTTTCTTT.

The CDR3 sequence: CASSQDSAQYF. CDR3 coding DNA: TGTGCCAGCAGTCAGGACTCGGCGCAGTATTTT. The chain couples TRBV6-5 to TRBJ2-3, with D perhaps matching TRBD2 (5 bases). The CDR3 spans 11 residues. Germline V lookup: CDR1 MNHEY, CDR2 SVGAGI. The V end was cut by 5 bases, the J end by 10 bases, with 10 bases between.

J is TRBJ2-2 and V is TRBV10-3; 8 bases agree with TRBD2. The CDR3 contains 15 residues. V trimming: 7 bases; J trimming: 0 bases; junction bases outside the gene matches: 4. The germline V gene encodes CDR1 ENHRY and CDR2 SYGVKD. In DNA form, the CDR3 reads TGTGCCATCAATTTGCGGGAGGCGAACACCGGGGAGCTGTTTTTT. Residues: CAINLREANTGELFF.

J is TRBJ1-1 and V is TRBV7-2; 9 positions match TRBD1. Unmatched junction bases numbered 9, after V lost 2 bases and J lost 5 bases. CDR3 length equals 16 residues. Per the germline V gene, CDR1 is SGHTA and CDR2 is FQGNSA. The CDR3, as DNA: TGTGCCAGCAGCTTAAACCAACAGGGGGCCGGGACTGAAGCTTTCTTT. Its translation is CASSLNQQGAGTEAFF. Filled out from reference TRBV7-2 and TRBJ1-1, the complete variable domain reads GAGVSQSPSNKVTEKGKDVELRCDPISGHTALYWYRQSLGQGLEFLIYFQGNSAPDKSGLPSDRFSAERTGGSVSTLTIQRTQQEDSAVYLCASSLNQQGAGTEAFFGQGTRLTVV.

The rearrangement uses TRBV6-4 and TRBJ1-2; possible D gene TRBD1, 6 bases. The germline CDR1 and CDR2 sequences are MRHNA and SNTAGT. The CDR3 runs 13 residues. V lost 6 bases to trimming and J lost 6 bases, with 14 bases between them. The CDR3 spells CASRLTGWDGYTF. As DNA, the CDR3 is TGTGCCAGCAGATTGACAGGTTGGGATGGCTACACCTTC.

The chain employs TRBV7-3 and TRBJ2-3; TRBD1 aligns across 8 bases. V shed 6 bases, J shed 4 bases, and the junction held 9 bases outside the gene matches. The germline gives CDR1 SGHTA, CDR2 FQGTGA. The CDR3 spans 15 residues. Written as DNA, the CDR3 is TGTGCCAGCAGGGACGGACAGGGAGGCCCAGATACGCAGTATTTT. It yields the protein CASRDGQGGPDTQYF. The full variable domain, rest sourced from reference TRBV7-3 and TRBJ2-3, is GAGVSQTPSNKVTEKGKYVELRCDPISGHTALYWYRQSLGQGPEFLIYFQGTGAADDSGLPNDRFFAVRPEGSVSTLKIQRTERGDSAVYLCASRDGQGGPDTQYFGPGTRLTVL.

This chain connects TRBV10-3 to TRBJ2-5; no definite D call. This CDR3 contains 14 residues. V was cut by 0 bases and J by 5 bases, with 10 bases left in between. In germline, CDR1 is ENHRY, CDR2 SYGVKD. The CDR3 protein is CAISESPSGETQYF. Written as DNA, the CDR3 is TGTGCCATCAGTGAGTCACCTAGTGGGGAGACCCAGTACTTC.

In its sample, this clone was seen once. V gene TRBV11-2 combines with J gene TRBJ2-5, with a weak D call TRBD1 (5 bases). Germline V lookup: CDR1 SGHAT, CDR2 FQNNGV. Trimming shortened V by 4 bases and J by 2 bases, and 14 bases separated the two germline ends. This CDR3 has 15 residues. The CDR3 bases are TGTGCCAGCAGCTCGGGTGACAGAACACAAGAGACCCAGTACTTC. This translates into CASSSGDRTQETQYF.

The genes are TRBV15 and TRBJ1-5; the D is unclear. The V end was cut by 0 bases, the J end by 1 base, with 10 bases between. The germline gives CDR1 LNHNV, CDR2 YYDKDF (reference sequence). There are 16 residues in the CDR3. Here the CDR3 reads CATSRDLGVSNQPQHF. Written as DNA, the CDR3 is TGTGCCACCAGCAGAGATCTGGGCGTGAGCAATCAGCCCCAGCATTTT.

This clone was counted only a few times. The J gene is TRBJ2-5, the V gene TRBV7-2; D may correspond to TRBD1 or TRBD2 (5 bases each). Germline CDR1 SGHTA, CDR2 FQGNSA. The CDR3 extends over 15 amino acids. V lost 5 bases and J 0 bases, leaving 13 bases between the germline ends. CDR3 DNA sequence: TGTGCCAGCAGCATAACCGGGACCCACCAAGAGACCCAGTACTTC. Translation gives CASSITGTHQETQYF.

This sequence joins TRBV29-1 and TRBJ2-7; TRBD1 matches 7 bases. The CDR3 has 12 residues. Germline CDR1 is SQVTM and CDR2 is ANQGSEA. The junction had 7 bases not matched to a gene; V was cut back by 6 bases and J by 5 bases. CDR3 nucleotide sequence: TGCAGCGTCCGAACAGGGGCGGACGAGCAGTACTTC. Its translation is CSVRTGADEQYF.